This T cell receptor (beta chain) was sequenced for a study of early T cells in non-severe SARS-CoV-2 infection. Study at large: The authors sequenced bulk RNA from unsorted whole blood, leaving chains unpaired. General study points: Anti-spike CD8 specificities were favored by VDJdb matching, whose results missed private and CD4 specificities.

Each cDNA molecule carried a unique molecular identifier. In TCRdb, the 5' RACE reads were re-called with MiXCR into one record per CDR3 protein. Of approximately 75,000 distinct CDR3 sequences listed, 4% to 6% were seen once; the top ten hold roughly 3.9%. The CDR3 has 14 amino acids. Germline lookup yields CDR1 DFQATT and CDR2 SNEGSKA (reference sequence). V was cut by 6 bases and J by 5 bases, with 20 bases left in between. On this clonotype: Antigen unknown.

Material: whole blood, obtained at baseline. The rearrangement uses TRBV20-1 and TRBJ2-7, with D possibly called TRBD1 or TRBD2 (5 bases each). This sequence was found in an adult who was a healthcare worker with PCR-confirmed SARS-CoV-2 infection or an uninfected control (not recorded which). The donor label of this sample is uncertain. CDR3 coding DNA: TGCAGTGCCTACTACGGGGCAGGGTCTGACGAGCAGTACTTC. Translated, it gives CSAYYGAGSDEQYF.